This note documents a single T cell receptor beta chain sequence. The antigen remains undetermined. The data are from a study of shared clonotypes between healthy human individuals. Study results and caveats: Roughly 5% was the fraction of naive CD4 clonotypes found shared across four donors.

The junction had 13 bases not matched to a gene; V was cut back by 6 bases and J by 7 bases. Germline CDR1 and CDR2: MDHEN and SYDVKM. The CDR3 covers 15 residues. Assay used: immunoSEQ multiplex PCR; TCRdb lists only in-frame clones, some missing. The data show 500,000 or so clones, approximately 95% seen once. Sample: naive CD4+ T cells sorted from blood. Indicated subset: CD45RA+ positively selected. V and J are TRBV28 and TRBJ1-2; 8 bases are a match to TRBD1. The sequence was obtained from a woman in her twenties or thirties in good health. The CDR3: CASSLFQGTGSGYTF. In nucleotides, the CDR3 is TGTGCCAGCAGCCTATTTCAAGGGACAGGTAGTGGCTACACCTTC.